These T cell receptor beta chains were read from a single sample in a study of long-term antiretroviral therapy in people with HIV. Only in-frame clones appear in the TCRdb table, and some are missing; sequencing was by immunoSEQ multiplex PCR. Of 17,000 or so clones listed, 75% to 90% are singletons. The input for sequencing was unsorted PBMCs, taken 0.3 years after starting antiretroviral therapy. These receptors were collected from a man aged 18 to 29 with HIV. Both conserved end residues are part of each CDR3. The D gene is left open where the match is weak. The size of a clone is reported for some rows only, either as once, few or many, or as a class for expanded clones.

cdr3_nt,cdr3_aa,d_call,v_call,clone_size,j_call
TGTGCCAGCGACAGGGGATTTAACAATGAGCAGTTCTTC,CASDRGFNNEQFF,TRBD1,TRBV28,-,TRBJ2-1
TGTGCCAGTAGTATCGGGGCAACTAATGAAAAACTGTTTTTT,CASSIGATNEKLFF,-,TRBV19,-,TRBJ1-4
TGTGCCAGCAGTGAAGCGCGAGGGCGTGTGTCAGATACGCAGTATTTT,CASSEARGRVSDTQYF,-,TRBV6-1,once,TRBJ2-3
TGCAGCGTTGTAGGGATGAACACTGAAGCTTTCTTT,CSVVGMNTEAFF,-,TRBV29-1,-,TRBJ1-1
TGTGCCAGTAGTTACAGGGGTAGGGGGGGCGATACGCAGTATTTT,CASSYRGRGGDTQYF,-,TRBV19,-,TRBJ2-3
TGTGCCAGCAGTGAAACAGGCTCCTACCTACCTACTAACTATGGCTACACCTTC,CASSETGSYLPTNYGYTF,-,TRBV2,few,TRBJ1-2
TGTGCCAGCAGCCCCCCTAAAGGACAAGCTGAGCAGTTCTTC,CASSPPKGQAEQFF,-,TRBV7-9,-,TRBJ2-1
TGTGCCAGCAGCGCTCGACGGGAAGTCGGCACCTTC,CASSARREVGTF,-,TRBV21-1,-,TRBJ1-2
TGCAGCGTTGAAGGTTGGGGGCTTAGCTCCTACAATGAGCAGTTCTTC,CSVEGWGLSSYNEQFF,-,TRBV29-1,-,TRBJ2-1
TGCGCCAGCAGCCAGGGGCGGGACGAAGCTTTCTTT,CASSQGRDEAFF,-,TRBV4-1,-,TRBJ1-1
TGTGCCATCAGTGAGTCGAGAGGGGGCGGAGGGTCACCCCTCCACTTT,CAISESRGGGGSPLHF,TRBD1,TRBV10-3,-,TRBJ1-6
TGTGCCAGCAGTGCTGGTCAGGGTCCGAACACTGAAGCTTTCTTT,CASSAGQGPNTEAFF,-,TRBV9,-,TRBJ1-1
TGTGCCAGCAGCAGAGGACTAGCGGGGGGGCCGGGCACCGGGGAGCTGTTTTTT,CASSRGLAGGPGTGELFF,TRBD2,TRBV13,-,TRBJ2-2
TGTGCCAGCAACTATCCCCTAAACACAGATACGCAGTATTTT,CASNYPLNTDTQYF,-,TRBV6-1,few,TRBJ2-3
TGCAGTGCTCTCCGACTTGGGGAGCTGTTTTTT,CSALRLGELFF,-,TRBV20-1,-,TRBJ2-2
TGCGCCAGCAGCCAGCTAGGGGTTTCAGATGGCTACACCTTC,CASSQLGVSDGYTF,-,TRBV5-1,few,TRBJ1-2
TGTGCCAGTAGTAACACACCCCGAAGGGGCTACACCTTC,CASSNTPRRGYTF,-,TRBV19,few,TRBJ1-2
TGTGCCAGCAGCCAAGAAACGGGACAGTACACCGGGGAGCTGTTTTTT,CASSQETGQYTGELFF,TRBD1,TRBV4-2,-,TRBJ2-2
TGTGCCAGCAGTTTACGAGGGGGATTGAACACTGAAGCTTTCTTT,CASSLRGGLNTEAFF,-,TRBV27,-,TRBJ1-1
TGCGCCAGCAGCCCGGGGATTTCCTACGAGCAGTACTTC,CASSPGISYEQYF,-,TRBV5-1,-,TRBJ2-7
TGTGCCAGCAAGGGGGGGTCCGGGATGAACACTGAAGCTTTCTTT,CASKGGSGMNTEAFF,-,TRBV7-9,-,TRBJ1-1
TGTGCCAGCAGCTACACGGGGAACACTGAAGCTTTCTTT,CASSYTGNTEAFF,-,TRBV9,-,TRBJ1-1
TGTGCCAGCCATGGGGGCAATCAGCCCCAGCATTTT,CASHGGNQPQHF,-,TRBV2,-,TRBJ1-5
TGCGCCAGCAAGGCGGGAGGTGGGAATGAGCAGTTCTTC,CASKAGGGNEQFF,TRBD2,TRBV10-1,once,TRBJ2-1
TGTGCCAGCACCGAGAACACCGGGGAGCTGTTTTTT,CASTENTGELFF,-,TRBV7-2,-,TRBJ2-2
TGCGCCAGCAGCCCCACCTCCCCTAGCGGGGGGAACACCGGGGAGCTGTTTTTT,CASSPTSPSGGNTGELFF,TRBD2,TRBV5-1,-,TRBJ2-2
TGTGCCAGCAGCTTGCGGCGGGAATACCTTGAAGCTTTCTTT,CASSLRREYLEAFF,-,TRBV5-6,once,TRBJ1-1
TGTGCCAGCAGCCAAGAACAGGGTCGAGCGCAGTATTTT,CASSQEQGRAQYF,-,TRBV4-2,-,TRBJ2-3
TGTGCCAGCAGCTCCGGGGGGGCCAAGGATACGCAGTATTTT,CASSSGGAKDTQYF,TRBD2,TRBV13,-,TRBJ2-3
TGTGCCAGCAGCTCCCCGACGGAGGGTGCAATAGCTTTCTTT,CASSSPTEGAIAFF,-,TRBV7-3,-,TRBJ1-1
TGTGCCAGCACCCTAGCCGGACAGGGCCCTAACACTGAAGCTTTCTTT,CASTLAGQGPNTEAFF,TRBD1,TRBV28,-,TRBJ1-1
TGTGCCAACAGCTTAGGGGGGCATCCAGTCTATGGCTACACCTTC,CANSLGGHPVYGYTF,-,TRBV7-8,-,TRBJ1-2
TGTGCCAGCAGCTTCGGGGCAGATGACGCAACTAATGAAAAACTGTTTTTT,CASSFGADDATNEKLFF,-,TRBV7-9,few,TRBJ1-4
TGTGCCAGCCTCCTGAGGGGTACTGAAGCTTTCTTT,CASLLRGTEAFF,-,TRBV5-6,-,TRBJ1-1
TGCGCCAGCAGCCAAGATCGGGCTAACACTGAAGCTTTCTTT,CASSQDRANTEAFF,-,TRBV4-1,-,TRBJ1-1
TGTGCCAGCAGCGGTGGCGGGGGGGCCGATAATGAGCAGTTCTTC,CASSGGGGADNEQFF,TRBD2,TRBV9,-,TRBJ2-1
TGTGCCAGTACGACAGGGAACCAAATTCAGTACTTC,CASTTGNQIQYF,TRBD1,TRBV19,-,TRBJ2-4